These 2 T cell receptor beta chains came from one sample sequenced in a study of blood T cell repertoires in COVID-19. Using immunoSEQ multiplex PCR, the repertoire was profiled, and TCRdb retains in-frame clones only, with some absent. The table lists tens of thousands of clones, 90% of them singletons. Sequencing input: peripheral blood. These TCRs come from a man in his sixties with acute or convalescent COVID-19.

V usage is TRBV9 and J usage is TRBJ2-3, with no clear D. Germline lookup yields CDR1 SGDLS and CDR2 YYNGEE. This CDR3 is built from 14 residues. The germline V and J ends were trimmed by 0 bases and 5 bases, with 10 bases remaining between them. In DNA, the CDR3 is TGTGCCAGCAGCGTAGGTAGAAGTGGAGATACGCAGTATTTT. The encoded protein is CASSVGRSGDTQYF.

For this clone: A read error may produce the germline difference seen at one junction end. This rearrangement joins TRBV20-1 to TRBJ1-4; D perhaps matches TRBD1 (6 bases). There are 11 residues in the CDR3. Germline V CDR1 and CDR2: DFQATT, SNEGSKA (reference sequence). CDR3 nucleotide sequence: TGCAGTGCGAGAGGGGGATCCCTCGGGGTTTTT. It translates to CSARGGSLGVF.